Listed below are T cell receptor beta chains from one sample, sequenced in a study of shared clonotypes between healthy human individuals. TCRdb's table, derived via immunoSEQ multiplex PCR, lists solely in-frame clones and lacks some. The sample lists 950,000 to 1,100,000 clones; 78% were seen once. The sample was memory CD4+ T cells from PBMCs. Receptors were obtained from a man younger than 35 in good health. Some clones in this sample may be carry-over from other donors' samples. Each CDR3 is given with its conserved first and last residue. Fields, in order: CDR3 protein, J gene, V gene.

CASSRERYQETQYF TRBJ2-5 TRBV11-1
CASSSGGTRVRDQPQHF TRBJ1-5 TRBV28
CAIGPAVDNEQFF TRBJ2-1 TRBV10-3
CASTFSPGGQETQYF TRBJ2-5 TRBV9
CASSPNREQYF TRBJ2-7 TRBV6-6
CASSPQRGGWGEQYF TRBJ2-7 TRBV7-2
CASSVGLIDGEQYF TRBJ2-7 TRBV9
CASSLEETGSRDTF TRBJ1-2 TRBV5-6
CASSPRTSTNEQFF TRBJ2-1 TRBV2
CASSLVQGANYGYTF TRBJ1-2 TRBV11-2
CASSLGLAGADTQYF TRBJ2-3 TRBV7-9
CASSYRPSRTEAFF TRBJ1-1 TRBV5-6
CASSTLRIGLDSYEQYF TRBJ2-7 TRBV21-1
CASRVGQGNEKLFF TRBJ1-4 TRBV5-1
CASSIGGTGGYEQYF TRBJ2-7 TRBV28
CASSLTRAYSTDTQYF TRBJ2-3 TRBV5-4
CASSAGGKHTQYF TRBJ2-3 TRBV2
CAGSDGCWAQEQYF TRBJ2-7 TRBV9
CASSLGGGGYTF TRBJ1-2 TRBV28
CASSFSAEETQYF TRBJ2-5 TRBV5-1
CASSPVAASYEQYF TRBJ2-7 TRBV27
CACPSWAEIGYTF TRBJ1-2 TRBV30
CASRWGTGNYEQYF TRBJ2-7 TRBV6-6
CASSMETGGANYGYTF TRBJ1-2 TRBV19
CASRLAGNEQFF TRBJ2-1 TRBV12-2
CASSPKWASDTEAFF TRBJ1-1 TRBV18
CASRESQDNEQFF TRBJ2-1 TRBV5-4
CASSLSFDTQYF TRBJ2-3 TRBV7-2
CASSLGLQNEKLFF TRBJ1-4 TRBV5-4
CASSLGTSGANVLTF TRBJ2-6 TRBV5-1
CASTRGPAPNQPQHF TRBJ1-5 TRBV28
CASSLWDYGYTF TRBJ1-2 TRBV7-8
CAWSVGGSSSGNTIYF TRBJ1-3 TRBV30
CASSLRGAKVFF TRBJ1-1 TRBV13
CASSLAGDRKAKLFF TRBJ1-4 TRBV28
CASGFGGGETQYF TRBJ2-5 TRBV12-5
CASSSIRGSTPEQYF TRBJ2-7 TRBV11-2
CASSLNAGNEQFF TRBJ2-1 TRBV27
CASSLEGNYGYTF TRBJ1-2 TRBV5-1
CASSSPHEGDYEAFF TRBJ1-1 TRBV11-2